These T cell receptor beta chains were read from a single sample in a study of cytomegalovirus exposure and HLA in healthy donors. Method: immunoSEQ multiplex PCR; TCRdb's copy keeps in-frame clones and lacks some. Altogether 210,000 or so clones are present, approximately 80% being singletons, with the ten largest covering roughly a tenth. The specimen was PBMCs. Receptors were obtained from a woman between 50 and 59 years old in good health and CMV-seropositive. Each CDR3 is given with its conserved first and last residue. The D gene is left open where the match is weak. A row's size may be missing; if present it is once, few, many or a size class.

cdr3_nt: TGTGCCAGCAGTGAAATAGTTTCCGGGGAGCTGTTTTTT
cdr3_aa: CASSEIVSGELFF
v_call: TRBV6-1
cdr3_length: 13
j_call: TRBJ2-2
d_call: NA
clone_size: once

cdr3_nt: TGTGCCAGTAGTATCCAGGGGCGAGGTGGCTACACCTTC
cdr3_aa: CASSIQGRGGYTF
v_call: TRBV19
cdr3_length: 13
j_call: TRBJ1-2
d_call: NA
clone_size: NA

cdr3_nt: TGTGCCAGCAGCTTGGGGGGGCGCTGGACCGGGGAGCTGTTTTTT
cdr3_aa: CASSLGGRWTGELFF
v_call: TRBV5-4
cdr3_length: 15
j_call: TRBJ2-2
d_call: NA
clone_size: NA

cdr3_nt: TGCGCCAGCAGCTTGATCGGGGGGGCGGATGAGCAGTTCTTC
cdr3_aa: CASSLIGGADEQFF
v_call: TRBV5-1
cdr3_length: 14
j_call: TRBJ2-1
d_call: TRBD2
clone_size: NA

cdr3_nt: TGTGCCAGCAGCTTATCCGCTCCGGGGGGTAGGAATTCACCCCTCCACTTT
cdr3_aa: CASSLSAPGGRNSPLHF
v_call: TRBV7-2
cdr3_length: 17
j_call: TRBJ1-6
d_call: NA
clone_size: once

cdr3_nt: TGTGCCAGCAGTTTTGAAAAGGGGGCGAGTGGTGGCTACACCTTC
cdr3_aa: CASSFEKGASGGYTF
v_call: TRBV28
cdr3_length: 15
j_call: TRBJ1-2
d_call: TRBD1
clone_size: NA

cdr3_nt: TGTGCCTGGAGTGCGGGGGGACAGGGGCCCTACGAGCAGTACTTC
cdr3_aa: CAWSAGGQGPYEQYF
v_call: TRBV30
cdr3_length: 15
j_call: TRBJ2-7
d_call: TRBD1
clone_size: NA

cdr3_nt: TGTGCCAGCAGCCCCGCCGGGACAGCCTCTGGAAACACCATATATTTT
cdr3_aa: CASSPAGTASGNTIYF
v_call: TRBV7-6
cdr3_length: 16
j_call: TRBJ1-3
d_call: TRBD1
clone_size: NA

cdr3_nt: TGTGCCAGCAGTTTTTTCCCCTCCAGGGGCCAGCCCCAGCATTTT
cdr3_aa: CASSFFPSRGQPQHF
v_call: TRBV28
cdr3_length: 15
j_call: TRBJ1-5
d_call: NA
clone_size: NA

cdr3_nt: TGTGCCTGGAGTCTGGGGGCAGGGGATACGCAGTATTTT
cdr3_aa: CAWSLGAGDTQYF
v_call: TRBV30
cdr3_length: 13
j_call: TRBJ2-3
d_call: NA
clone_size: NA

cdr3_nt: TGCGCCAGCAGCCGACTAGCGGGGGAGCGCGAACAAGAGACCCAGTACTTC
cdr3_aa: CASSRLAGEREQETQYF
v_call: TRBV4-1
cdr3_length: 17
j_call: TRBJ2-5
d_call: TRBD2
clone_size: NA

cdr3_nt: TGTGCCTGGAACAGCTTAAACACTGAAGCTTTCTTT
cdr3_aa: CAWNSLNTEAFF
v_call: TRBV30
cdr3_length: 12
j_call: TRBJ1-1
d_call: NA
clone_size: NA

cdr3_nt: TGTGCCAGCTCACCTCGAGCGGGGGGACAAGAGACCCAGTACTTC
cdr3_aa: CASSPRAGGQETQYF
v_call: TRBV18
cdr3_length: 15
j_call: TRBJ2-5
d_call: TRBD2
clone_size: NA

cdr3_nt: TGTGCCAGCAGCGTAGCTACCGAAAAGACCCAGTACTTC
cdr3_aa: CASSVATEKTQYF
v_call: TRBV9
cdr3_length: 13
j_call: TRBJ2-5
d_call: NA
clone_size: NA

cdr3_nt: TGTGCCAGCAGCTTAAGACAGGGGGGAGAAAAACTGTTTTTT
cdr3_aa: CASSLRQGGEKLFF
v_call: TRBV13
cdr3_length: 14
j_call: TRBJ1-4
d_call: TRBD1
clone_size: NA

cdr3_nt: TGTGCCAGCAGTGAAGCGGGGGGCTCCTACGAGCAGTACTTC
cdr3_aa: CASSEAGGSYEQYF
v_call: TRBV6-1
cdr3_length: 14
j_call: TRBJ2-7
d_call: NA
clone_size: NA